A selection of T cell receptor beta chains follows, all from one sample in a study of human T cells and chemical hapten exposure. Using its own MiXCR run on the RACE reads, TCRdb lists one record per CDR3 protein. The data hold fewer than 45,000 distinct CDR3 sequences, with approximately 3.6% observed a single time. The sequencing here drew on whole blood, taken in connection with sensitization to the hapten diphenylcyclopropenone (DPC). The receptors originated from a man aged 50-59 years with alopecia areata. Some clones in this sample may be carry-over from other donors' samples. Each CDR3 is given with its conserved first and last residue. Fields, in order: clone size, D gene, V gene, J gene, CDR3 protein, CDR3 DNA. D genes are given only for firm matches. Clone size is given as once, few, many, or a class for an expanded clone.

many	NA	TRBV4-2	TRBJ2-1	CASSHGTDNEQFF	TGTGCCAGCAGCCATGGCACGGACAATGAGCAGTTCTTC
many	NA	TRBV4-1	TRBJ1-1	CASSRIDGSMNTEAFF	TGCGCCAGCAGCCGAATAGACGGCTCCATGAACACTGAAGCTTTCTTT
many	TRBD1	TRBV11-3	TRBJ2-1	CASSFQGASSYNEQFF	TGTGCCAGCAGCTTTCAGGGGGCGAGCTCCTACAATGAGCAGTTCTTC
many	NA	TRBV6-6	TRBJ2-3	CASRSEGLSTDTQYF	TGTGCCAGCAGGTCGGAGGGCCTGAGCACAGATACGCAGTATTTT
many	NA	TRBV4-3	TRBJ2-7	CASSQDGNAYEQYF	TGCGCCAGCAGCCAAGACGGAAACGCCTACGAGCAGTACTTC
many	NA	TRBV28	TRBJ1-6	CASTSVDSPLHF	TGTGCCAGCACCTCGGTGGACTCACCCCTCCACTTT
medium-sized	NA	TRBV29-1	TRBJ2-7	CSAALQGNGEQYF	TGCAGCGCTGCATTGCAGGGAAACGGCGAGCAGTACTTC
many	NA	TRBV6-2/TRBV6-3	TRBJ1-6	CASSYRPEGNSPLHF	TGTGCCAGCAGTTACAGGCCCGAAGGCAATTCACCCCTCCACTTT
many	NA	TRBV18	TRBJ2-7	CASSPSHRRNYEQYF	TGTGCCAGCTCACCCTCGCACAGGCGGAACTACGAGCAGTACTTC
many	TRBD1	TRBV3-1	TRBJ2-6	CASSTGVSGANVLTF	TGTGCCAGCAGTACAGGGGTATCCGGGGCCAACGTCCTGACTTTC
many	NA	TRBV7-2	TRBJ2-1	CASSLGGSSKGQFF	TGTGCCAGCAGCTTAGGCGGCTCTAGCAAAGGGCAGTTCTTC
few	NA	TRBV28	TRBJ2-5	CASSSAGQLQETQYF	TGTGCCAGCAGTTCAGCGGGACAGCTACAAGAGACCCAGTACTTC
many	TRBD2	TRBV11-2	TRBJ2-1	CASRKLAGVAYNEQFF	TGTGCCAGCCGAAAACTGGCGGGAGTCGCCTACAATGAGCAGTTCTTC
many	NA	TRBV19	TRBJ2-3	CASSRRVDTQYF	TGTGCCAGTAGTCGAAGGGTAGATACGCAGTATTTT
few	NA	TRBV27	TRBJ2-1	CASSPLGPLDEQFF	TGTGCCAGCAGTCCCCTTGGTCCGTTGGATGAGCAGTTCTTC
many	NA	TRBV12-3/TRBV12-4	TRBJ2-7	CASSTWHEQYF	TGTGCCAGCAGTACCTGGCACGAGCAGTACTTC
medium-sized	TRBD2	TRBV29-1	TRBJ2-1	CSVETGTSGNYNEQFF	TGCAGCGTTGAGACCGGGACTAGCGGGAATTACAATGAGCAGTTCTTC
many	TRBD1	TRBV12-3/TRBV12-4	TRBJ2-7	CASRLQGSYEQYF	TGTGCCAGCAGACTACAGGGGAGTTACGAGCAGTACTTC